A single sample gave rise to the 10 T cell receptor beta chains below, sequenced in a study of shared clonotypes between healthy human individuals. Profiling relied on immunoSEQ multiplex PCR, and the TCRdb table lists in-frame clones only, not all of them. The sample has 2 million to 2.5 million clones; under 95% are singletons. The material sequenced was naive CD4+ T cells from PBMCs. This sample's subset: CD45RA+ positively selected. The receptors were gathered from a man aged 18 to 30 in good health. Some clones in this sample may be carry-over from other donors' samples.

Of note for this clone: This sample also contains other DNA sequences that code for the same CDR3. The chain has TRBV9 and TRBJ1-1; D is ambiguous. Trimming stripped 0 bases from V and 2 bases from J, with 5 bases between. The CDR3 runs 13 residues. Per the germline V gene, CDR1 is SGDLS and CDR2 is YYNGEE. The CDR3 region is CASSVAENTEAFF. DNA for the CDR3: TGTGCCAGCAGCGTAGCAGAAAACACTGAAGCTTTCTTT.

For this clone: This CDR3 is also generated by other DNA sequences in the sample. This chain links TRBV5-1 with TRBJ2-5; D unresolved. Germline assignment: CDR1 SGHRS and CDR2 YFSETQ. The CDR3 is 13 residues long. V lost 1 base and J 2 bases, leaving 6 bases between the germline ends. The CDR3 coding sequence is TGCGCCAGCAGCTTGTCTCCGCAAGAGACCCAGTACTTC. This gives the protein CASSLSPQETQYF.

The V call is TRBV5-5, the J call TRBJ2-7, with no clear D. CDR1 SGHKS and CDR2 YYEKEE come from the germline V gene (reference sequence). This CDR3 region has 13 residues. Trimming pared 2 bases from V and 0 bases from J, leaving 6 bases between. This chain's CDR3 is CASSLYSSYEQYF. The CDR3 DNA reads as TGTGCCAGCAGCTTATACAGCTCCTACGAGCAGTACTTC.

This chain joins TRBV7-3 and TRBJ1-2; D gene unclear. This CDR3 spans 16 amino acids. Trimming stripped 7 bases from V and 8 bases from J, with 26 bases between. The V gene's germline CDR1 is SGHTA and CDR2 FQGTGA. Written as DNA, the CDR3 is TGTGCCAGCATCCCCGGGAACCAGCTCATACCCTGGGGCTACACCTTC. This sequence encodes CASIPGNQLIPWGYTF.

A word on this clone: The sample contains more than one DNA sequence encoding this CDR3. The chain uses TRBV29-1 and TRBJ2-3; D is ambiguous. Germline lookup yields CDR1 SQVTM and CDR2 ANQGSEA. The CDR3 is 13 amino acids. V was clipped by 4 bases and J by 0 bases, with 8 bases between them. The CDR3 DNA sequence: TGCAGCGTTGTTGGACGTAGCACAGATACGCAGTATTTT. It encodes CSVVGRSTDTQYF.

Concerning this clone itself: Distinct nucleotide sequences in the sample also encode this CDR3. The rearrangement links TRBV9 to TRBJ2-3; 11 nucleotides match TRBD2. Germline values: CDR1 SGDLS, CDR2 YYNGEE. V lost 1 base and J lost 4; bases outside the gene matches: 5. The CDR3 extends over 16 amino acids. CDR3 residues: CASSVRSGREADTQYF. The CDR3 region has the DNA TGTGCCAGCAGCGTACGTAGCGGGAGGGAGGCAGATACGCAGTATTTT. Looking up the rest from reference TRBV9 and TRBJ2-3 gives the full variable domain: DSGVTQTPKHLITATGQRVTLRCSPRSGDLSVYWYQQSLDQGLQFLIQYYNGEERAKGNILERFSAQQFPDLHSELNLSSLELGDSALYFCASSVRSGREADTQYFGPGTRLTVL.

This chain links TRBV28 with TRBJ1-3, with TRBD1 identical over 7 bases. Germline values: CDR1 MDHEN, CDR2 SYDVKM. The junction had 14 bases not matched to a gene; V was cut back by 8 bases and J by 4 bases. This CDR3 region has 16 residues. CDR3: CASGGQALGIGNTIYF. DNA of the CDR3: TGTGCCAGCGGAGGACAGGCGTTGGGGATCGGAAACACCATATATTTT.

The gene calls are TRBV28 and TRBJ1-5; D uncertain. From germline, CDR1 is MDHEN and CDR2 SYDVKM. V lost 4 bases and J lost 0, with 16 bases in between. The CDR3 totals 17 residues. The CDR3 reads CASSYRFAGVSNQPQHF. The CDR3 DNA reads TGTGCCAGCAGTTACAGATTCGCCGGGGTTAGCAATCAGCCCCAGCATTTT.

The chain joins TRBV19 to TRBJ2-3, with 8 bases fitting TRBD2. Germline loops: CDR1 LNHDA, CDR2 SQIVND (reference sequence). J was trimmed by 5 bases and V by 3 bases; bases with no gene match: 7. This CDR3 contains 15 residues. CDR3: CASSIYSGAGDTQYF. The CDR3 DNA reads TGTGCCAGTAGTATCTATAGCGGGGCGGGAGATACGCAGTATTTT.

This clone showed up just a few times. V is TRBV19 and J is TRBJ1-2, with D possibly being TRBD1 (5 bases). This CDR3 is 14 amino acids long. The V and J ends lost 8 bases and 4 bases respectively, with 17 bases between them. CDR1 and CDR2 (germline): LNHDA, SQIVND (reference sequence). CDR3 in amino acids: CASYARDGLYGYTF. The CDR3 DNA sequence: TGTGCCAGTTATGCGAGGGACGGACTCTATGGCTACACCTTC.